Each of the 18 T cell receptor beta chains below was sequenced from the same sample in a study of T cells after yellow fever vaccination. One entry per CDR3 protein, called by TCRdb with MiXCR from the 5' RACE reads. This table has approximately 300,000 distinct CDR3 sequences, around 10% appearing once. Specimen: CD4+ T cells sorted from PBMCs, collected 45 days after the yellow fever booster vaccination. The receptor set was obtained from a man between 18 and 29 years old who received the YFV17D yellow fever vaccine.

V usage is TRBV30 and J usage is TRBJ1-1, with TRBD1 matching over 12 bases. Germline V CDR1 and CDR2: GTSNPN, SVGIG (reference sequence). V dropped 4 bases and J dropped 2; count of bases not matched to a gene: 8. CDR3 size: 16 residues. The CDR3 DNA reads TGTGCCTGGAATGCGCCGGGACAGGGGGCCAACACTGAAGCTTTCTTT. Amino acid sequence: CAWNAPGQGANTEAFF.

This clonotype has a count of ten or more. The genes are TRBV12-3 or TRBV12-4 and TRBJ1-1, with D unclear. The germline V and J ends were trimmed by 3 bases and 2 bases, with 10 bases remaining between them. The CDR3 spans 14 residues. CDR3 nucleotides: TGTGCCAGCAGTTTTCGGGCCCTTAACACTGAAGCTTTCTTT. This gives the protein CASSFRALNTEAFF.

The chain employs TRBV5-1 and TRBJ1-4; 7 bases agree with TRBD1. The CDR3 spans 13 residues. Looked up from germline, CDR1 is SGHRS and CDR2 is YFSETQ. Unmatched junction bases numbered 1, after V lost 4 bases and J lost 4 bases. Written as DNA, the CDR3 is TGCGCCAGCAGCCGGGACAGTAATGAAAAACTGTTTTTT. Residues: CASSRDSNEKLFF.

J is TRBJ2-5 and V is TRBV7-2; perhaps TRBD1 as D (5 bases). Trimming took off 1 base at V and 6 bases at J, with 15 bases between the two ends. Germline V gene lookup returns CDR1 SGHTA and CDR2 FQGNSA. This CDR3 is built from 15 residues. The CDR3 nucleotides read TGTGCCAGCAGCTTAGATTTGGGCAGGGTGAAGACCCAGTACTTC. Its translation: CASSLDLGRVKTQYF. The full variable domain, with the rest looked up from reference TRBV7-2 and TRBJ2-5, is GAGVSQSPSNKVTEKGKDVELRCDPISGHTALYWYRQSLGQGLEFLIYFQGNSAPDKSGLPSDRFSAERTGGSVSTLTIQRTQQEDSAVYLCASSLDLGRVKTQYFGPGTRLLVL.

The rearrangement links TRBV19 to TRBJ2-1; D may be TRBD1 (5 bases). Germline CDR1 reads LNHDA; CDR2 reads SQIVND (reference sequence). Deletions cut 10 bases from V and 0 bases from J, with 13 bases between. CDR3 length: 14 amino acids. CDR3 sequence: CATKPQGSYNEQFF. The CDR3 coding sequence is TGTGCCACTAAACCCCAGGGCTCCTACAATGAGCAGTTCTTC.

This clonotype was seen more than once but under ten times. This chain links TRBV20-1 with TRBJ1-2; 8 bases align to TRBD1. CDR3 size: 15 residues. Looked up from germline, CDR1 is DFQATT and CDR2 is SNEGSKA (reference sequence). J gave up 0 bases and V 1 base, and 4 bases lay outside the gene matches. The CDR3 region has the DNA TGCAGTGCTAGAGTCAAGACAGGGGCTAACTATGGCTACACCTTC. It translates to CSARVKTGANYGYTF.

This clonotype has just a few counts. The V gene is TRBV20-1, the J gene TRBJ1-2, with D possibly TRBD1 on 5 matching bases. The CDR3 is made up of 14 amino acids. Germline V gene lookup returns CDR1 DFQATT and CDR2 SNEGSKA (reference sequence). The V end was cut by 0 bases, the J end by 1 base, with 9 bases between. CDR3 region: CSARESGLNYGYTF. The CDR3 bases are TGCAGTGCTAGAGAATCGGGACTTAACTATGGCTACACCTTC.

This clonotype was seen many times. The chain combines TRBV4-2 with TRBJ2-7, with 7 bases that match TRBD1. Trimming removed 1 base from V and 6 bases from J; junction bases left unmatched: 9. Germline V lookup: CDR1 LGHNA, CDR2 YNFKEQ. The CDR3 contains 15 residues. CDR3: CASSQGMRGLGEQYF. The CDR3 DNA reads TGTGCCAGCAGCCAAGGAATGAGGGGGCTAGGCGAGCAGTACTTC.

This clonotype was seen only a few times. The chain has TRBV6-5 and TRBJ2-7; tentatively, D is TRBD1 or TRBD2 (5 bases each). Trimming shortened V by 3 bases and J by 4 bases, and 16 bases separated the two germline ends. CDR1 and CDR2 from the germline V gene are MNHEY and SVGAGI. This CDR3 is 15 amino acids long. The CDR3 sequence is CASSYERGAPYEQYF. The CDR3 nucleotides read TGTGCCAGCAGTTATGAACGAGGGGCCCCTTACGAGCAGTACTTC.

CDR3 sequence reads: CASSGGGRGNSPLHF. CDR3 coding DNA: TGTGCCAGCAGCGGAGGAGGAAGAGGAAATTCACCCCTCCACTTT. V usage is TRBV14 and J usage is TRBJ1-6; D remains ambiguous. V was cut by 5 bases and J by 7 bases, with 15 bases left in between. Germline V gene sequence: CDR1 SGHDN, CDR2 FVKESK. This CDR3 is 15 amino acids long.

This clonotype appeared a few times. The genes are TRBV6-1 and TRBJ2-5; TRBD1 or TRBD2 may be the D gene (6 bases each). V lost 10 bases to trimming and J lost 3 bases, with 18 bases between them. The germline V gene has CDR1 MNHNS and CDR2 SASEGT. The CDR3 consists of 14 residues. The CDR3 coding sequence is TGTGCCACCTCAAGGGGGGCCGAGGAAGAGACCCAGTACTTC. Its protein is CATSRGAEEETQYF.

The CDR3 sequence is CASSQVRTETQYF. CDR3 nucleotides: TGCGCCAGCAGCCAAGTCAGGACAGAGACCCAGTACTTC. This chain links TRBV4-3 with TRBJ2-5; no clear D gene. CDR1 LGHNA and CDR2 YSLEER come from the germline V gene. The CDR3 runs 13 residues. V was pared by 1 base and J by 4 bases, with 7 bases between.

The V gene is TRBV12-3 or TRBV12-4, the J gene TRBJ1-1; D is unclear. Trimming took off 3 bases at V and 0 bases at J, with 11 bases between the two ends. The CDR3 extends over 15 amino acids. The DNA of the CDR3 is TGTGCCAGCAGTTTCGGTGTTGGTTTGAACACTGAAGCTTTCTTT. Translation: CASSFGVGLNTEAFF.

This clonotype turned up a few times. This sequence joins TRBV7-6 and TRBJ1-1; TRBD1 matches at 8 bases. With 5 bases clipped from V and 1 base from J, the junction kept 6 bases outside the gene matches. The germline gives CDR1 SGHVS, CDR2 FNYEAQ. The CDR3 runs to 15 residues. This chain's CDR3 is CASSPGQGGNTEAFF. CDR3 DNA sequence: TGTGCCAGCAGCCCTGGACAGGGCGGGAACACTGAAGCTTTCTTT.

This clonotype was detected ten times or more. The chain links TRBV12-3 or TRBV12-4 to TRBJ2-2; 8 nucleotides match TRBD2. V shed 6 bases, J shed 7 bases, and the junction held 4 bases outside the gene matches. The CDR3 sequence is 13 residues long. The CDR3 nucleotides are TGTGCCAGCAGACAGGGACTAGTCGGGGAGCTGTTTTTT. This codes for CASRQGLVGELFF.

Turning to this clonotype: Mismatch with germline at one junction end may stem from a read error. The rearrangement uses TRBV20-1 and TRBJ2-5, with 9 bases that match TRBD1. This CDR3 comprises 11 residues. Germline V gene data show CDR1 as DFQATT and CDR2 as SNEGSKA (reference sequence). For the CDR3, the DNA is TGCAGTGCTTCAAACCGGGACAGGGTTACCTTC. Protein sequence: CSASNRDRVTF.

This clonotype was seen at least ten times. This sequence joins TRBV9 and TRBJ2-3; 7 bases match TRBD2. From germline, CDR1 is SGDLS and CDR2 YYNGEE. The length of the CDR3 is 15 residues. V lost 1 base, J lost 3 bases, and 5 bases stayed unmatched. CDR3 nucleotides: TGTGCCAGCAGCGTACTGACCGGGGGGACAGATACGCAGTATTTT. It codes for CASSVLTGGTDTQYF. The full variable domain, its missing parts supplied by reference TRBV9 and TRBJ2-3, is DSGVTQTPKHLITATGQRVTLRCSPRSGDLSVYWYQQSLDQGLQFLIQYYNGEERAKGNILERFSAQQFPDLHSELNLSSLELGDSALYFCASSVLTGGTDTQYFGPGTRLTVL.

The genes are TRBV5-6 and TRBJ2-4; unclear D gene. Germline CDR1 and CDR2: SGHDT and YYEEEE. This CDR3 contains 14 residues. V gave up 2 bases and J gave up 6 bases, with 12 bases separating them. This chain's CDR3 is CASSFDGSLNIQYF. The DNA for the CDR3 is TGTGCCAGCAGCTTCGACGGCTCCTTAAACATTCAGTACTTC.